This entry features one T cell receptor beta chain sequence. As yet, its antigen is unknown. Germline V gene data show CDR1 as KGHSH and CDR2 as LQKENI. There are 14 residues in the CDR3. Trimming left V 2 bases short and J 0 bases short, with 4 bases between. An overlapping HIV-1 Gag peptide pool stimulated these cells at 0.85 to 1 ug/peptide/mL. CD40L/CD69 double-negative CD45RO-high memory CD4+ T cells were collected. CD8+ T cells were removed from PBMCs prior to stimulation. This was the immunoSEQ version 4 assay in survey mode. TCRdb's table, derived via immunoSEQ multiplex PCR, lists solely in-frame clones and lacks some. The sample consists of approximately 34,000 clones, roughly 80% of them appearing once. This entry belongs to a study of persistence of HIV-infected CD4 T cells. Study-wide context: CD4+ T cells responding to CMV or HIV-1 Gag were isolated. Donors had been on suppressive ART for a median of roughly 8 years.

This TCR came from an adult woman with HIV who was CMV-seropositive. The V and J genes are TRBV18 and TRBJ1-4; D call uncertain. The material sequenced was CD4+ T cells sorted from PBMCs after roughly 17-hour stimulation, taken from a patient who received antiretroviral therapy. In nucleotides, the CDR3 is TGTGCCAGCTCACCAACAGCAACTAATGAAAAACTGTTTTTT. Amino acids: CASSPTATNEKLFF. Combining the CDR3 with reference TRBV18 and TRBJ1-4 gives the whole variable domain NAGVMQNPRHLVRRRGQEARLRCSPMKGHSHVYWYRQLPEEGLKFMVYLQKENIIDESGMPKERFSAEFPKEGPSILRIQQVVRGDSAAYFCASSPTATNEKLFFGSGTQLSVL.